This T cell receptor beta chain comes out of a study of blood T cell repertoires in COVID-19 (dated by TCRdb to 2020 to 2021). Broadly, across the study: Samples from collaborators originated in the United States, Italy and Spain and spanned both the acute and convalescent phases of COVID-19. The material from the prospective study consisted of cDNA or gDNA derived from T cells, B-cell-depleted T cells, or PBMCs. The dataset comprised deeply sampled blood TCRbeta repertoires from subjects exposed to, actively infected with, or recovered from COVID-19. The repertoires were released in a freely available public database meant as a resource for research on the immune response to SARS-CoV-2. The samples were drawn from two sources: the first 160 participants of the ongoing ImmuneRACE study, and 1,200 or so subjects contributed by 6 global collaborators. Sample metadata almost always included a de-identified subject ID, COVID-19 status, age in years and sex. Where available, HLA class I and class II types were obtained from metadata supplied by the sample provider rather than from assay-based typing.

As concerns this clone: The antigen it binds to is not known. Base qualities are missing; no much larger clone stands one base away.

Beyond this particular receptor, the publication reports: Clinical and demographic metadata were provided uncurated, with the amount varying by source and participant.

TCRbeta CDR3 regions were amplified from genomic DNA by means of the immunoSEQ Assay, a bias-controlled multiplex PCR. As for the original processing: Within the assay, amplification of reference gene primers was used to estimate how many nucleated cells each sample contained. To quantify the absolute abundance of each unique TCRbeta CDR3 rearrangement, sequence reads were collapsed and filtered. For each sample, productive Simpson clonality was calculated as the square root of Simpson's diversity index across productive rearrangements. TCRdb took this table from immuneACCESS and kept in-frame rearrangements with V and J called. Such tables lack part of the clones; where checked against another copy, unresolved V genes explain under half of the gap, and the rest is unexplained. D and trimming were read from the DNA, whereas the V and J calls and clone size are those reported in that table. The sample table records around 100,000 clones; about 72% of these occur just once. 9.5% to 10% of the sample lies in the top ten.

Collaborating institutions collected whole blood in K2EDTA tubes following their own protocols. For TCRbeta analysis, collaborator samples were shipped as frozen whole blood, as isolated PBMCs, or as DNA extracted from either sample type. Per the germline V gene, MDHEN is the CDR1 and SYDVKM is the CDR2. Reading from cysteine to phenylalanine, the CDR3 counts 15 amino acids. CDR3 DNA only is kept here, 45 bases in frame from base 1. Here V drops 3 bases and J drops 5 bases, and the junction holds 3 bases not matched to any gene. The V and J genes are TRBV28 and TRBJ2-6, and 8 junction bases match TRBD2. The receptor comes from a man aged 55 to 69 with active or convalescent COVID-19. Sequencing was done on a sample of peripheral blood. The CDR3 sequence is CASSFGGGRANVLTF. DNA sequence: TGTGCCAGCAGTTTTGGCGGGGGGAGGGCCAACGTCCTGACTTTC.